The present T cell receptor (beta chain) was sequenced within a study of neoadjuvant anti-PD-1 for oral cavity cancer. Study overall: Patients without progression got a fourth dose around day 43.

Sequencing used immunoSEQ multiplex PCR; TCRdb keeps in-frame clones, though not all of them. The table has 50,000 to 65,000 clones, around 85% seen once. About this clone: What it recognizes is unknown.

Study conclusions and caveats: Pretreatment Treg/Th17 ratio correlated inversely with post-treatment tumor clonality.

CDR3 size: 15 residues. J was trimmed by 7 bases and V by 2 bases; bases with no gene match: 6. The germline gives CDR1 MNHEY, CDR2 SVGAGI. The V call is TRBV6-5, the J call TRBJ2-1, with 9 bases fitting TRBD2. The TCR comes from a person aged 35-80 years with oral cavity squamous cell carcinoma. Sequenced here: PBMCs, sampled before nivolumab (anti-PD-1) treatment. The CDR3 is CASSYGAGGLNEQFF. CDR3 in DNA: TGTGCCAGCAGTTACGGGGCGGGAGGGCTTAATGAGCAGTTCTTC.